Listed below are T cell receptor beta chains from one sample, sequenced in a study of Ad26.COV2.S vaccination and SARS-CoV-2 variants. Sequenced by immunoSEQ multiplex PCR; TCRdb stores in-frame clones only, minus some. The sample lists about 320,000 clones, over 80% occurring once. The starting material was peripheral blood, obtained in a trial of Ad26.COV2.S vaccine versus placebo. The receptors were gathered from a person between 18 and 65 years old who received the Ad26.COV2.S COVID-19 vaccine or a placebo. Each CDR3 is given without its conserved first and last residue. A D gene is named only where the DNA matches it firmly.

cdr3_aa	d_call	v_call
ASRAVAGGNNEQF	TRBD2	TRBV7-2
ASNLNRERDTQY	-	TRBV19
ASSHTGNTGELF	-	TRBV25-1
ASSLAAKNIQY	-	TRBV27
ATGRPESYGNTGELF	-	TRBV24-1
ASSQVSGANVLT	-	TRBV4-1
ASSLLTDYGYT	-	TRBV7-9
ASSPRGWSYEQY	-	TRBV28
ASSEWGRITGGTDTQY	-	TRBV25-1
ASSLTSGGPQPYEQY	TRBD2	TRBV11-2
ASSRDGTSQLF	-	TRBV11-2
ASEFRGDNEQF	-	TRBV2
ASSFSWPLEEQF	-	TRBV5-1
AWSRMNTEAF	-	TRBV30
ASRLAGVNEQF	TRBD2	TRBV7-2
ASSLSTVEKLF	-	TRBV12-3/TRBV12-4
ASSSGTVAGNTEAF	TRBD1	TRBV5-1
ASSLTGDNEQF	TRBD1	TRBV28
ASSPRGRIKEGLTDTQY	-	TRBV6-6
ASSLQGISEKLF	-	TRBV11-2
ASSLPVGLNYGYT	-	TRBV7-8
ASSLIRQFGETQY	-	TRBV5-1
ASSYPGTGGNTEAF	TRBD1	TRBV6-5
ASKKNTGDEQY	TRBD1	TRBV5-1
ASSPYGYT	-	TRBV7-9
ASSLFMGTGLAEQF	TRBD1	TRBV27
ASSLASPGGTNTEAF	-	TRBV5-5